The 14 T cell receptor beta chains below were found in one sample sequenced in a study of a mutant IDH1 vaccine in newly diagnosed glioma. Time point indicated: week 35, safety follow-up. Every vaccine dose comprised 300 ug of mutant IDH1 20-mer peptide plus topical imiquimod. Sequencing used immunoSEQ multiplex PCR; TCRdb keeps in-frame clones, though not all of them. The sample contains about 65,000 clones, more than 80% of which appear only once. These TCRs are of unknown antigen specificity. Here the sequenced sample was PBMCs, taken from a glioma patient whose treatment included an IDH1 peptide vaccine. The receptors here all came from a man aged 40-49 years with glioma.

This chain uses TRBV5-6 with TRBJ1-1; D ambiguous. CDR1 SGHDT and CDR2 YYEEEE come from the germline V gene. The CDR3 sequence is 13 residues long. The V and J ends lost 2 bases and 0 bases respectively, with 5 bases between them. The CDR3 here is CASSLNMNTEAFF. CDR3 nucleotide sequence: TGTGCCAGCAGCTTAAATATGAACACTGAAGCTTTCTTT.

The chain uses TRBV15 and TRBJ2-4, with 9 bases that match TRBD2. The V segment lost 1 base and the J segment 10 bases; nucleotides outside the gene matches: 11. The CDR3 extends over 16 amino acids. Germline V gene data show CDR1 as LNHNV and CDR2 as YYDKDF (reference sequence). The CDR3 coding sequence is TGTGCCACCAGCAGAGGTAGCGGGAGCGGGGGAGGGATTCAGTACTTC. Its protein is CATSRGSGSGGGIQYF.

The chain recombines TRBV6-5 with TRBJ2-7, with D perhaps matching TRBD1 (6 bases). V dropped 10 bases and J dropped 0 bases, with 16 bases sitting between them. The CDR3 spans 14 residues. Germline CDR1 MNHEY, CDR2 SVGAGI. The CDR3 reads CATRGGGSSYEQYF. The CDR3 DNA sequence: TGTGCCACCCGAGGGGGTGGGAGCTCCTACGAGCAGTACTTC.

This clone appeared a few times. The CDR3 DNA follows: TGTGCCAGCAGCCTCTACAGGGTAAACACTGAAGCTTTCTTT. It encodes CASSLYRVNTEAFF. This chain joins TRBV7-2 and TRBJ1-1, with a weak D call TRBD1 (6 bases). Germline loops: CDR1 SGHTA, CDR2 FQGNSA. V was trimmed by 5 bases and J by 2 bases, leaving 12 bases between them. The CDR3 loop spans 14 amino acids.

As DNA, the CDR3 is TGTGCCAGCAGCTTGGCGGGGGCCATCTACGAGCAGTACTTC. Amino acids: CASSLAGAIYEQYF. This sequence joins TRBV7-9 and TRBJ2-7, with D tentatively TRBD2 (7 bases). V shed 3 bases and J shed 3 bases, with 12 bases lying between them. The CDR3 length is 14 residues. CDR1 SEHNR and CDR2 FQNEAQ come from the germline V gene (reference sequence). The variable domain in full, completed from reference TRBV7-9 and TRBJ2-7, reads DTGVSQNPRHKITKRGQNVTFRCDPISEHNRLYWYRQTLGQGPEFLTYFQNEAQLEKSRLLSDRFSAERPKGSFSTLEIQRTEQGDSAMYLCASSLAGAIYEQYFGPGTRLTVT.

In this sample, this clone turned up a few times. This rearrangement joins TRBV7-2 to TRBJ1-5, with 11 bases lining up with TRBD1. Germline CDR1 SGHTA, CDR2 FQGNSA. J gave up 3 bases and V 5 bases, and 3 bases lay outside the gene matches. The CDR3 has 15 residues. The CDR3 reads CASSPGQGANQPQHF. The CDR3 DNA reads TGTGCCAGCAGCCCTGGACAGGGGGCCAATCAGCCCCAGCATTTT.

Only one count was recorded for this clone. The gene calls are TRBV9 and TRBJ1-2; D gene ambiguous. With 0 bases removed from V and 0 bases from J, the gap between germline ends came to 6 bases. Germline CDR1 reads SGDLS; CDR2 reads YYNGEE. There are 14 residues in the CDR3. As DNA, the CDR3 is TGTGCCAGCAGCGTAGGTGGGGCTAACTATGGCTACACCTTC. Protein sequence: CASSVGGANYGYTF. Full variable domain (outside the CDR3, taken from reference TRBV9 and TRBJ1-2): DSGVTQTPKHLITATGQRVTLRCSPRSGDLSVYWYQQSLDQGLQFLIQYYNGEERAKGNILERFSAQQFPDLHSELNLSSLELGDSALYFCASSVGGANYGYTFGSGTRLTVV.

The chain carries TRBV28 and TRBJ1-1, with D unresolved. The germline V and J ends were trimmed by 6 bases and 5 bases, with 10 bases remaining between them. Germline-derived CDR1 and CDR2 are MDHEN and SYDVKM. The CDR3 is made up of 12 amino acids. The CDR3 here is CASSSDLTEAFF. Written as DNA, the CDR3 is TGTGCCAGCAGCTCTGACCTAACTGAAGCTTTCTTT. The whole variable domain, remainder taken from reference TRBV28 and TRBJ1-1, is DVKVTQSSRYLVKRTGEKVFLECVQDMDHENMFWYRQDPGLGLRLIYFSYDVKMKEKGDIPEGYSVSREKKERFSLILESASTNQTSMYLCASSSDLTEAFFGQGTRLTVV.

The CDR3 region is CASSADNSYNEQFF. Written as DNA, the CDR3 is TGTGCCAGCAGCGCCGACAACTCCTACAATGAGCAGTTCTTC. The gene calls are TRBV7-2 and TRBJ2-1; D is ambiguous. V shed 5 bases and J shed 0 bases, with 8 bases lying between them. The CDR3 covers 14 residues. CDR1 SGHTA and CDR2 FQGNSA come from the germline V gene.

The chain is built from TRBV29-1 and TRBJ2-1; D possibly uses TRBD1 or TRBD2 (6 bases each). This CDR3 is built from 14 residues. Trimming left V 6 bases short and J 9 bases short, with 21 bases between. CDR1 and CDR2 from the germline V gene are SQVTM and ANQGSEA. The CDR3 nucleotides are TGCAGCGTCGGGGGCGGGAAACCCCCCAGTGAGCAGTTCTTC. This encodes CSVGGGKPPSEQFF.

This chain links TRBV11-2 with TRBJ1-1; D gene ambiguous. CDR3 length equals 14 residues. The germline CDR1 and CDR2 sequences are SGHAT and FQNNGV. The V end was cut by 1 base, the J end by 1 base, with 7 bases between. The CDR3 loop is CASSLVSRNTEAFF. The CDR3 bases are TGTGCCAGCAGCTTAGTGAGTAGGAACACTGAAGCTTTCTTT.

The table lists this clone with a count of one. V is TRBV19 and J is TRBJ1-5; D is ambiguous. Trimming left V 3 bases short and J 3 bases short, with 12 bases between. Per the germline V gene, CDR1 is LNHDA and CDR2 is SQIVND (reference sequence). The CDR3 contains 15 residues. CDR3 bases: TGTGCCAGTAGTATCGCTGCGGATTTCAATCAGCCCCAGCATTTT. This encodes CASSIAADFNQPQHF. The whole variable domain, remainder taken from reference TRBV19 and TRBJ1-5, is DGGITQSPKYLFRKEGQNVTLSCEQNLNHDAMYWYRQDPGQGLRLIYYSQIVNDFQKGDIAEGYSVSREKKESFPLTVTSAQKNPTAFYLCASSIAADFNQPQHFGDGTRLSIL.

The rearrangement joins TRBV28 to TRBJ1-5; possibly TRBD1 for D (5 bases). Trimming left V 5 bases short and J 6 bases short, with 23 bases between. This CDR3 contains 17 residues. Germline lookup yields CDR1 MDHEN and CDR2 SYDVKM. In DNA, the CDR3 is TGTGCCAGCAGTCCTCCCTCGGGGAGGGGTAAGTTTCAGCCCCAGCATTTT. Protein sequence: CASSPPSGRGKFQPQHF.

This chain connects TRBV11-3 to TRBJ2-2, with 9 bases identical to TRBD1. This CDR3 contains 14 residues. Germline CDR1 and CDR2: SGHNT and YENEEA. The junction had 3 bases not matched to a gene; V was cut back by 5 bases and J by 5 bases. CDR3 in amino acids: CASSRDRVTGELFF. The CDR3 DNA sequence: TGTGCCAGCAGCCGGGACAGGGTAACCGGGGAGCTGTTTTTT.